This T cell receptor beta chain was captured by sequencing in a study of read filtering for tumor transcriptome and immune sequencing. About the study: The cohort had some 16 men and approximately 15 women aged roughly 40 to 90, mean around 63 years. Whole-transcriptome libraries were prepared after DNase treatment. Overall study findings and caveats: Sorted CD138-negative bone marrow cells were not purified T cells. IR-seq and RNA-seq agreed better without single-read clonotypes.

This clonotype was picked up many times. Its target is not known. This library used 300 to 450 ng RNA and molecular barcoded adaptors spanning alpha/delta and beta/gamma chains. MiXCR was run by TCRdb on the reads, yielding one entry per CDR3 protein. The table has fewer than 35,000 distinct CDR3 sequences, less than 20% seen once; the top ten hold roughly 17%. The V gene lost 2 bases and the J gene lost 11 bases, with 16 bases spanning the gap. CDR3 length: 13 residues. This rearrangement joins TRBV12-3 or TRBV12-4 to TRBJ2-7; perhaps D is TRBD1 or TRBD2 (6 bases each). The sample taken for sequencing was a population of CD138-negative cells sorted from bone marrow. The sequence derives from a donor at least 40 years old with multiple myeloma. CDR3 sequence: CASSLQGRGRKYF. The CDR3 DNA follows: TGTGCCAGCAGTTTACAGGGGCGAGGGAGGAAGTACTTC.